Given below is one T cell receptor (beta chain) in context. What it binds is unknown. The sample comes from a study of circulating and synovial CD4+ cells in juvenile arthritis. Overall study results and limits: Some such blood samples were as oligoclonal as synovium.

The germline V gene has CDR1 SGHVS and CDR2 FNYEAQ. The length of the CDR3 is 14 residues. V dropped 5 bases and J dropped 5; count of bases not matched to a gene: 8. Sequenced by immunoSEQ multiplex PCR; TCRdb stores in-frame clones only, minus some. Among 30,000 to 40,000 clones listed, nearly 95% were seen once. J is TRBJ2-5 and V is TRBV7-6; TRBD1 agrees at 7 bases. The source material was CD4+ T cells from blood. The sequence was obtained from a human donor with juvenile idiopathic arthritis. CDR3 sequence: CASSQGQVAETQYF. In nucleotides, the CDR3 is TGTGCCAGCAGCCAAGGACAGGTTGCGGAGACCCAGTACTTC.